These 8 T cell receptor beta chains originate from one sample sequenced in a study of cytomegalovirus exposure and HLA in healthy donors. It was with 60 Vbeta and 13 Jbeta primers that the PCR ran. Generated by immunoSEQ multiplex PCR, the TCRdb table keeps only in-frame clones and is missing some. Of fewer than 250,000 clones detected, about nine tenths appear once; the ten largest clones hold 1% to 1.5%. Sequenced material: PBMCs. The receptors here all came from a man aged 30 to 39 in good health and CMV-seronegative.

The gene calls are TRBV5-5 and TRBJ1-5; TRBD1 might be the D (5 bases). The CDR3 loop spans 16 amino acids. V was pared by 1 base and J by 0 bases, with 11 bases between. The V gene's germline CDR1 is SGHKS and CDR2 YYEKEE (reference sequence). The CDR3 DNA follows: TGTGCCAGCAGCTTGAATCCGACAGATAGCAATCAGCCCCAGCATTTT. Translating gives CASSLNPTDSNQPQHF.

This clone was counted a few times. The V and J genes are TRBV28 and TRBJ2-2; D might be TRBD1 (6 bases). V lost 2 bases and J lost 6, with 13 bases in between. Germline CDR1 MDHEN, CDR2 SYDVKM. CDR3 length: 15 amino acids. As DNA, the CDR3 is TGTGCCAGCAGTTTACCAAACAGGGTTGCCGGGGAGCTGTTTTTT. Translating it yields CASSLPNRVAGELFF.

This chain joins TRBV29-1 and TRBJ2-3, with D possibly being TRBD1 (6 bases). V was trimmed by 8 bases and J by 2 bases, leaving 11 bases between them. Germline lookup yields CDR1 SQVTM and CDR2 ANQGSEA. The CDR3 contains 12 residues. The CDR3 loop reads CSPRTDTDTQYF. The CDR3 coding sequence is TGCAGCCCAAGGACAGACACAGATACGCAGTATTTT.

V gene TRBV5-4 combines with J gene TRBJ1-2; TRBD1 agrees at 8 bases. The J segment lost 8 bases and the V segment lost 4 bases, leaving 10 bases of the junction unmatched. Germline CDR1 and CDR2: SGHNT and YYREEE (reference sequence). This CDR3 has 14 residues. CDR3 DNA: TGTGCCAGCAGCGCAGGACAGGGCGAACTCGGCTACACCTTC. Its protein product is CASSAGQGELGYTF.

V usage is TRBV7-6 and J usage is TRBJ2-3, with 8 positions matching TRBD1. The CDR3 length is 16 residues. J lost 3 bases, V lost 1 base, and 6 bases had no gene match. Per the germline V gene, CDR1 is SGHVS and CDR2 is FNYEAQ. Written as DNA, the CDR3 is TGTGCCAGCAGCTTAGGGTGGGGACAGGCGACAGATACGCAGTATTTT. Amino acids: CASSLGWGQATDTQYF.

This chain links TRBV28 with TRBJ2-2; tentatively, D is TRBD1 (7 bases). Trimming stripped 8 bases from V and 3 bases from J, with 10 bases between. The CDR3 length is 13 residues. Germline CDR1 MDHEN, CDR2 SYDVKM. As DNA, the CDR3 is TGTGCCAGCGGCAGGGGGGACACCGGGGAGCTGTTTTTT. Translation: CASGRGDTGELFF.

This clone occurred once. J is TRBJ1-2 and V is TRBV5-6, with D possibly being TRBD1 (5 bases). Germline V CDR1 and CDR2: SGHDT, YYEEEE. The V end was cut by 2 bases, the J end by 4 bases, with 15 bases between. The CDR3 sequence is 15 residues long. The chain's CDR3 is CASSFPLSGGYGYTF. CDR3 DNA sequence: TGTGCCAGCAGCTTCCCTCTTTCGGGGGGCTATGGCTACACCTTC.

The chain joins TRBV28 to TRBJ1-2; possible D gene TRBD1, 5 bases. Germline CDR1 is MDHEN and CDR2 is SYDVKM. The CDR3 length is 13 residues. Trimming shortened V by 3 bases and J by 6 bases, and 11 bases separated the two germline ends. The CDR3: CASSFSQGDGYTF. DNA of the CDR3: TGTGCCAGCAGTTTTTCTCAGGGCGATGGCTACACCTTC.